This T cell receptor (beta chain) stems from a study of T cells in Graves' hyperthyroidism and ophthalmopathy. About the research overall: Any treatment followed the collection of peripheral blood at initial diagnosis.

The CDR3 has 16 residues. With 1 base removed from V and 5 bases from J, the gap between germline ends came to 18 bases. Points from the study as a whole: The blood repertoire included most of the expanded thyroid clonotypes above 0.001. The model's output predicted ophthalmopathy at a median of approximately 6.5 months prior to onset.

There were TCR beta CDR3 regions amplified from RNA transcripts. HTBI primers were the set used in a first-round RT-PCR of the TCR CDR3. One entry per CDR3 protein results from TCRdb running MiXCR on the multiplex PCR reads. This repertoire shows around 490,000 distinct CDR3 sequences, 15% to 20% found once; its top ten account for about 45%. This clonotype was observed many times. Its specificity is not known. Material for sequencing was blood. V and J are TRBV12-3 or TRBV12-4 and TRBJ2-7; D not resolved. This clonotype was obtained from a man between 40 and 49 years old with Graves' ophthalmopathy. Written as DNA, the CDR3 is TGTGCCAGCAGTTTAGGGGAACTGCCTCCTAAGGACGAGCAGTACTTC. Protein: CASSLGELPPKDEQYF.